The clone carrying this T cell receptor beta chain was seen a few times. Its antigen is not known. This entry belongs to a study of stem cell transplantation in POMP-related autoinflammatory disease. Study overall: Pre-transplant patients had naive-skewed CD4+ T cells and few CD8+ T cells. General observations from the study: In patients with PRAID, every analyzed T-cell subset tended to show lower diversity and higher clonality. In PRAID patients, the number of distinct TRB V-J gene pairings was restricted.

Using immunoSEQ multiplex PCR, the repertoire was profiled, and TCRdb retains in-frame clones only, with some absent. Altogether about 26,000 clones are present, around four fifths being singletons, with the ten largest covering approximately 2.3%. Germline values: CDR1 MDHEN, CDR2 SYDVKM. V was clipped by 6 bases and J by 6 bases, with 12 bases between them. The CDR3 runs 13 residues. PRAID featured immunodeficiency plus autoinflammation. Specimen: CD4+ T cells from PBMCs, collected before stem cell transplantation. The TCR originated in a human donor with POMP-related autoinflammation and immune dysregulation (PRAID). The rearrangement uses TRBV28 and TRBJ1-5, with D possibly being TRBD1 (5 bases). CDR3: CASSQGWGQPQHF. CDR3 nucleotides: TGTGCCAGCAGCCAGGGTTGGGGTCAGCCCCAGCATTTT.